The 9 T cell receptor beta chains below all came from one sample that was sequenced in a study of identical twins. TCRdb redid the calling of the 5' RACE reads with MiXCR, one entry per CDR3 protein. The table records some 1,700,000 distinct CDR3 sequences, under 35% of them present only once. The sequenced sample consisted of cord blood. These receptors came from a newborn girl in good health.

The rearrangement joins TRBV7-6 to TRBJ2-5; TRBD2 might be the D (6 bases). This CDR3 has 11 amino acids. The germline V gene has CDR1 SGHVS and CDR2 FNYEAQ. Deletions cut 8 bases from V and 10 bases from J, with 14 bases between. CDR3 protein: CASGTGTLQYF. The CDR3 DNA follows: TGTGCCAGCGGCACCGGGACTCTCCAGTACTTC.

The J gene is TRBJ2-1, the V gene TRBV20-1, with TRBD2 matching over 8 bases. The J call may not be correct, given that the DNA end is closer to TRBJ2-7. This CDR3 spans 15 amino acids. From germline, CDR1 is DFQATT and CDR2 SNEGSKA (reference sequence). CDR3 DNA: TGCAGTGCCGCGGAGAGCGGGAGAGCCTACAATGAGCAGTACTTC. Protein sequence: CSAAESGRAYNEQYF.

CDR3: CASSQVVRYNEQYF. The CDR3 bases are TGTGCCAGCAGCCAGGTTGTCAGGTACAATGAGCAGTACTTC. The V gene is TRBV14, the J gene TRBJ2-1; D unclear. The assigned J gene may be wrong: the sequence end matches TRBJ2-7 better. This CDR3 contains 14 residues. Germline lookup yields CDR1 SGHDN and CDR2 FVKESK.

J is TRBJ1-2 and V is TRBV2; no clear D gene. The CDR3 is 14 residues long. Trimming took 4 bases from V and 1 from J, leaving 10 bases between them. The V gene's germline CDR1 is SNHLY and CDR2 FYNNEI. In nucleotides, the CDR3 is TGTGCCAGCAGTGCATCCGGGAATAACTATGGCTACACCTTC. Translating it yields CASSASGNNYGYTF. Supplemented by reference TRBV2 and TRBJ1-2, the full variable domain reads EPEVTQTPSHQVTQMGQEVILRCVPISNHLYFYWYRQILGQKVEFLVSFYNNEISEKSEIFDDQFSVERPDGSNFTLKIRSTKLEDSAMYFCASSASGNNYGYTFGSGTRLTVV.

This clonotype was picked up a small number of times. V and J are TRBV12-5 and TRBJ2-5, with a possible D match to TRBD2 (6 bases). Trimming left V 2 bases short and J 3 bases short, with 16 bases between. Germline CDR1 LGHNT, CDR2 FRNRAP. The CDR3 contains 16 residues. CDR3: CASGLPPATGEETQYF. DNA of the CDR3: TGTGCTAGTGGTTTGCCCCCAGCGACGGGGGAAGAGACCCAGTACTTC.

The chain is built from TRBV28 and TRBJ2-1; D might be TRBD1 or TRBD2, each matching 6 bases. V lost 4 bases, J lost 4 bases, and 17 bases lay in between. The V gene's germline CDR1 is MDHEN and CDR2 SYDVKM. The CDR3 covers 16 residues. The CDR3 DNA reads as TGTGCCAGCAGTTCCTTATCGGGGGCGGGATACAATGAGCAGTTCTTC. It codes for CASSSLSGAGYNEQFF.

This clonotype was recorded a few times. The V gene is TRBV7-2, the J gene TRBJ1-4; no clear D. The CDR3 totals 13 residues. V was pared by 2 bases and J by 7 bases, with 8 bases between. Germline CDR1 reads SGHTA; CDR2 reads FQGNSA. CDR3 protein: CASSLWAREKLFF. In DNA, the CDR3 is TGTGCCAGCAGCTTATGGGCGCGTGAAAAACTGTTTTTT.

The CDR3 region has the DNA TGTGCCAGCAGCCACGGACCACCCCTCCACTTT. This encodes CASSHGPPLHF. This chain uses TRBV3-1 with TRBJ1-6; D is undetermined. The CDR3 runs to 11 residues. Germline CDR1 LGHDT, CDR2 YNNKEL (reference sequence). Trimming took off 3 bases at V and 11 bases at J, with 5 bases between the two ends.

This sequence joins TRBV7-8 and TRBJ2-7, with 7 bases identical to TRBD2. The CDR3 sequence is 14 residues long. Germline CDR1 reads SGHVS; CDR2 reads FQNEAQ. V was pared by 5 bases and J by 3 bases, with 7 bases of the junction left unmatched. The CDR3 here is CASSPRAGYYEQYF. The CDR3 nucleotides are TGTGCCAGCAGCCCGAGAGCGGGGTACTACGAGCAGTACTTC. Complete variable domain (other parts from reference TRBV7-8 and TRBJ2-7): GAGVSQSPRYKVAKRGQDVALRCDPISGHVSLFWYQQALGQGPEFLTYFQNEAQLDKSGLPSDRFFAERPEGSVSTLKIQRTQQEDSAVYLCASSPRAGYYEQYFGPGTRLTVT.